There are many counts of the clone carrying this T cell receptor beta chain. TCRdb itself ran the 5' RACE reads through MiXCR, one entry per CDR3 protein. This sample carries around 320,000 distinct CDR3 sequences, around 10% of them seen once, and the ten largest clones take 3% to 3.5%. These data come from a study of T cells after yellow fever vaccination. V lost 5 bases and J 6 bases, leaving 22 bases between the germline ends. CDR3 length: 16 amino acids. Germline CDR1 SGHTA, CDR2 FQGNSA. The genes are TRBV7-2 and TRBJ1-2, with TRBD1 as a possible D gene (6 bases). Sample: CD4+ T cells sorted from PBMCs, taken 45 days after the yellow fever booster vaccination. This TCR was recovered from a man aged 18 to 29 who received the YFV17D yellow fever vaccine. The CDR3 loop is CASSPRDPGGGDGYTF. DNA of the CDR3: TGTGCCAGCAGCCCCAGGGACCCTGGAGGGGGAGATGGCTACACCTTC. The complete variable domain, with remaining parts taken from reference TRBV7-2 and TRBJ1-2, reads GAGVSQSPSNKVTEKGKDVELRCDPISGHTALYWYRQSLGQGLEFLIYFQGNSAPDKSGLPSDRFSAERTGGSVSTLTIQRTQQEDSAVYLCASSPRDPGGGDGYTFGSGTRLTVV.